Below, 6 T cell receptor beta chains from the same sample are listed, as sequenced in a study of T cell responses to AZD1222 COVID-19 vaccine. The assay was immunoSEQ multiplex PCR, and TCRdb's table has in-frame clones only and misses some. The repertoire holds 95,000 to 110,000 clones, with over 80% as singletons. Material: peripheral blood, obtained 28 days after the second AZD1222 dose. These TCRs come from an adult who received the AZD1222 COVID-19 vaccine.

The rearrangement joins TRBV11-2 to TRBJ2-5, with D possibly matching TRBD1 (6 bases). The J call may be in error: the DNA end matches TRBJ2-7 better. CDR1 and CDR2 from the germline V gene are SGHAT and FQNNGV. This CDR3 has 15 amino acids. In DNA, the CDR3 is TGTGCCAGCAGTACCGGACAGTTAGATTCCTACGAGCAGTACTTC. Protein: CASSTGQLDSYEQYF.

This sequence joins TRBV19 and TRBJ1-6; TRBD1 aligns across 9 bases. After removal of 0 bases from V and 7 bases from J, the junction contained 4 bases not matched to a gene. Germline V CDR1 and CDR2: LNHDA, SQIVND (reference sequence). This CDR3 has 16 amino acids. The CDR3 region has the DNA TGTGCCAGTAGTATAGATGGGACAGGGAACAATTCACCCCTCCACTTT. It encodes CASSIDGTGNNSPLHF.

This chain links TRBV2 with TRBJ2-1, with 7 bases identical to TRBD1. Losses at the gene ends were 1 base for V and 2 bases for J; bases not matched to a gene: 5. CDR3 size: 16 residues. Germline V gene sequence: CDR1 SNHLY, CDR2 FYNNEI. In DNA form, the CDR3 reads TGTGCCAGCAGTGAAGAGGGCAGGGGGACCTACAATGAGCAGTTCTTC. Translated: CASSEEGRGTYNEQFF. Using reference TRBV2 and TRBJ2-1 for the parts outside the CDR3, the full variable domain is EPEVTQTPSHQVTQMGQEVILRCVPISNHLYFYWYRQILGQKVEFLVSFYNNEISEKSEIFDDQFSVERPDGSNFTLKIRSTKLEDSAMYFCASSEEGRGTYNEQFFGPGTRLTVL.

This rearrangement joins TRBV28 to TRBJ1-2, with D possibly TRBD1 on 5 matching bases. Germline loops: CDR1 MDHEN, CDR2 SYDVKM. This CDR3 has 14 residues. V was pared by 3 bases and J by 2 bases, with 10 bases between. The CDR3 DNA reads TGTGCCAGCAGTTTCCTAGGGGAGAACTATGGCTACACCTTC. As protein: CASSFLGENYGYTF.

V gene TRBV10-1 combines with J gene TRBJ1-1; D unclear. From germline, CDR1 is WNHNN and CDR2 SYGVQD (reference sequence). V was cut by 5 bases and J by 2 bases, with 9 bases left in between. This CDR3 spans 13 amino acids. CDR3 region: CASSPRVNTEAFF. The CDR3 DNA reads as TGCGCCAGCAGTCCAAGGGTAAACACTGAAGCTTTCTTT.

This chain joins TRBV11-3 and TRBJ2-2, with D possibly called TRBD1 or TRBD2 (6 bases each). V was cut by 1 base and J by 4 bases, with 16 bases left in between. Germline assignment: CDR1 SGHNT and CDR2 YENEEA. This CDR3 contains 17 residues. CDR3 region: CASSLGGAGERTGELFF. In DNA form, the CDR3 reads TGTGCCAGCAGCTTAGGGGGGGCTGGGGAGCGCACCGGGGAGCTGTTTTTT.